This T cell receptor beta chain was observed in a study of blood T cell repertoires in COVID-19. CDR1 and CDR2 (germline): MGHRA, YSYEKL. Unmatched junction bases numbered 8, after V lost 1 base and J lost 0 bases. CDR3 size: 17 residues. TCRdb's table, derived via immunoSEQ multiplex PCR, lists solely in-frame clones and lacks some. This sample has about 66,000 clones, with roughly 91% found just once. This clonotype was obtained from a man aged 60 to 69 with acute or convalescent COVID-19. The sample taken for sequencing was peripheral blood. This rearrangement joins TRBV4-1 to TRBJ1-2; TRBD1 agrees at 7 bases. In DNA, the CDR3 is TGCGCCAGCAGCCAAGTAGGGGGACAGCCATCTAACTATGGCTACACCTTC. This sequence encodes CASSQVGGQPSNYGYTF.